This T cell receptor (beta chain) stems from a study of blood T cell repertoires in COVID-19. About the research overall: Samples of COVID-19 (acute and convalescent) were obtained from the United States, Italy and Spain.

Living in 20 to 30 US areas, the participants were between roughly 18 and 89 years of age. Participant reports of clinical history set cohort assignment. Individuals in the exposed group had encountered a COVID-19 case within 2 weeks preceding study entry. TCRdb's copy holds only in-frame clones and misses some; the assay was immunoSEQ multiplex PCR. The sample carries a few hundred thousand clones, more than 75% recorded once. The germline gives CDR1 SGHNT, CDR2 YYREEE (reference sequence). This CDR3 contains 14 residues. V was pared by 3 bases and J by 4 bases, with 3 bases of the junction left unmatched.

The genes are TRBV5-4 and TRBJ2-5; 10 bases align to TRBD1. Sequencing used PBMCs or T cells enriched from blood (not recorded which). This receptor was obtained from a woman between 50 and 59 years old who had been exposed to COVID-19. The CDR3, as DNA: TGTGCCAGCAGCTCCCGGGACAGGGGAGAGACCCAGTACTTC. Translated, it gives CASSSRDRGETQYF.